This T cell receptor (beta chain) appears in the sequencing data of a study of T cells expressing NK-cell markers. Study information: In sorted CD3+CD56+NKG2C+, CD3+CD56+NKG2C- and CD3+CD56-NKG2C+ T cells, TCR beta repertoires were obtained. Seropositivity for HCMV was found in seven of the eight sequenced donors, with one seronegative.

Notes on the study in general: Dominant NKG2C+ clonotype frequencies of roughly 1.0-7.0% of CD8+ T cells were measured in over 5 donors.

With regard to this clonotype: What it recognizes is unknown.

The CDR3 totals 14 residues. Libraries used 5'RACE template switching adding universal primer site and UMIs. TCRdb reprocessed the 5' RACE reads; each CDR3 protein has one entry and no DNA is given. This repertoire includes over 250,000 distinct CDR3 sequences. Source material: blood T cells: a sorted CD56 or NKG2C T cell subset, CD4+ or CD8+ T cells, or bulk PBMC T cells (not recorded which). The chain recombines TRBV12-3 or TRBV12-4 with TRBJ1-5. The source of this sequence is a woman aged 18-70 years in good health. The CDR3 loop reads CASRATGAHQPQHF.